Following are 13 T cell receptor beta chains from one sample sequenced in a study of cytomegalovirus exposure and HLA in healthy donors. PCR employed 60 Vbeta and 13 Jbeta primers. Assay: immunoSEQ multiplex PCR; the TCRdb copy retains only in-frame clones and omits some. The sample lists fewer than 40,000 clones; 81% were seen once. What was sequenced was PBMCs. The receptors were gathered from a woman aged 40 to 55 in good health and CMV-seronegative.

The chain is built from TRBV6-5 and TRBJ2-5; tentatively, D is TRBD2 (7 bases). The CDR3 is 14 amino acids. V was clipped by 7 bases and J by 4 bases, with 16 bases between them. In germline, CDR1 is MNHEY, CDR2 SVGAGI. CDR3 sequence reads: CASTVSGGVETQYF. The CDR3 DNA reads as TGTGCCAGCACAGTGTCGGGGGGCGTAGAGACCCAGTACTTC.

The chain is built from TRBV10-3 and TRBJ1-6; TRBD1 might be the D (5 bases). This CDR3 is built from 14 residues. Germline V gives CDR1 ENHRY, CDR2 SYGVKD. Trimming left V 6 bases short and J 7 bases short, with 13 bases between. CDR3 amino acids: CAIRERQQNSPLHF. CDR3 DNA: TGTGCCATCAGGGAAAGACAGCAGAATTCACCCCTCCACTTT.

This chain uses TRBV9 with TRBJ1-1; D uncertain. The CDR3 contains 13 residues. Germline V CDR1 and CDR2: SGDLS, YYNGEE. V gave up 1 base and J gave up 4 bases, with 8 bases separating them. The CDR3 reads CASSVYPGTEAFF. In nucleotides, the CDR3 is TGTGCCAGCAGCGTATACCCAGGCACTGAAGCTTTCTTT.

This clone is a singleton in its sample. The genes are TRBV28 and TRBJ2-7; possible D gene TRBD1, 5 bases. Trimming pared 6 bases from V and 1 base from J, leaving 16 bases between. The length of the CDR3 is 15 residues. CDR1 is MDHEN, CDR2 SYDVKM, per germline. CDR3 sequence: CASRRATAVSYEQYF. The DNA for the CDR3 is TGTGCCAGCAGACGTGCGACAGCAGTTTCCTACGAGCAGTACTTC.

A single count supports this clone. A junction boundary mismatches the germline segment, possibly from a read error. The J gene is TRBJ1-1, the V gene TRBV7-7; a possible D gene is TRBD1 (5 bases). CDR3 length: 13 residues. Germline V lookup: CDR1 SSHAT, CDR2 FNYEAQ (reference sequence). In DNA form, the CDR3 reads TGTGCTAGCAGCTCGAACTTTGACAGCGAAGCTTTCTTT. The encoded protein is CASSSNFDSEAFF.

J is TRBJ1-2 and V is TRBV9; the match to TRBD1 covers 8 bases. The trim removed 3 bases at V and 6 bases at J, leaving 1 base unmatched. CDR3 length: 12 amino acids. Germline V gene sequence: CDR1 SGDLS, CDR2 YYNGEE. CDR3 sequence reads: CASSEGQDGYTF. CDR3 bases: TGTGCCAGCAGCGAGGGACAGGATGGCTACACCTTC.

The CDR3 region has the DNA TGCGCCAGCAGCCCGACGGGTATGAACACTGAAGCTTTCTTT. Protein: CASSPTGMNTEAFF. The rearrangement uses TRBV4-1 and TRBJ1-1; D is unresolved. Germline CDR1 and CDR2: MGHRA and YSYEKL. This CDR3 contains 14 residues. Trimming shortened V by 4 bases and J by 0 bases, and 9 bases separated the two germline ends.

This chain uses TRBV2 with TRBJ1-6, with D perhaps matching TRBD1 (6 bases). Germline values: CDR1 SNHLY, CDR2 FYNNEI. CDR3 length equals 14 residues. Between the trimmed V and J ends, which lost 6 bases and 5 bases, there was a span of 11 bases. CDR3 DNA sequence: TGTGCCAGCAGGAACCAGGGGAATAATTCACCCCTCCACTTT. Translation gives CASRNQGNNSPLHF.

This clone was recorded only once. The chain combines TRBV19 with TRBJ1-5; D is ambiguous. CDR3 length equals 15 residues. The germline V and J ends were trimmed by 3 bases and 5 bases, with 14 bases remaining between them. Looked up from germline, CDR1 is LNHDA and CDR2 is SQIVND (reference sequence). The CDR3 loop reads CASSMAGRTDQPQHF. The CDR3 nucleotides are TGTGCCAGTAGTATGGCGGGCAGGACCGATCAGCCCCAGCATTTT.

J is TRBJ1-1 and V is TRBV29-1; D may be TRBD1 (5 bases). V shed 2 bases and J shed 5 bases, with 9 bases lying between them. CDR1 SQVTM and CDR2 ANQGSEA come from the germline V gene. The CDR3 extends over 12 amino acids. CDR3 loop: CSVERGGTEAFF. The CDR3 bases are TGCAGCGTTGAACGCGGGGGGACTGAAGCTTTCTTT.

The rearrangement joins TRBV5-1 to TRBJ1-5, with a tentative D call TRBD1 (5 bases). The germline V gene has CDR1 SGHRS and CDR2 YFSETQ. The CDR3 loop spans 15 amino acids. The V end lost 0 bases, the J end lost 5 bases, and 12 bases lay between the germline ends. CDR3 region: CASSLGQSTDQPQHF. CDR3 bases: TGCGCCAGCAGCTTGGGACAGAGTACCGATCAGCCCCAGCATTTT.

The chain combines TRBV4-2 with TRBJ2-1, with a possible D match to TRBD1 (5 bases). The CDR3 extends over 15 amino acids. Deletions cut 4 bases from V and 6 bases from J, with 16 bases between. CDR1 is LGHNA, CDR2 YNFKEQ, per germline. The CDR3 DNA is TGTGCCAGCAGCCCCGCCCAGGGAAGTACCAATGAGCAGTTCTTC. Translating it yields CASSPAQGSTNEQFF.

V is TRBV7-6 and J is TRBJ1-1; TRBD1 might be the D (6 bases). The V end was cut by 5 bases, the J end by 0 bases, with 10 bases between. CDR3 length equals 14 residues. The germline V gene has CDR1 SGHVS and CDR2 FNYEAQ. This chain's CDR3 is CASSRTDLNTEAFF. DNA of the CDR3: TGTGCCAGCAGCCGGACAGACCTGAACACTGAAGCTTTCTTT.